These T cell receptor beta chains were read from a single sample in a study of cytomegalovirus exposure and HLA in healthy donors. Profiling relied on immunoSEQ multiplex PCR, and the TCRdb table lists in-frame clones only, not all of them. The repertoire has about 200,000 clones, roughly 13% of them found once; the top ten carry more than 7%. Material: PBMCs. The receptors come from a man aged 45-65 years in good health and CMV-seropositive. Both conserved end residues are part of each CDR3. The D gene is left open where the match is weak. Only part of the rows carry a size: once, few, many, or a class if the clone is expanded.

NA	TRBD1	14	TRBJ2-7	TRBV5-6	CASSRWTGSYEQYF	TGTGCCAGCAGCCGCTGGACAGGGTCCTACGAGCAGTACTTC
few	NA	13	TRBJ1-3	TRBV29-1	CSATGLSGNTIYF	TGCAGCGCCACAGGGTTATCTGGAAACACCATATATTTT
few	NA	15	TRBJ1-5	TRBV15	CATSRGGGGNQPQHF	TGTGCCACCAGCAGAGGGGGAGGGGGCAATCAGCCCCAGCATTTT
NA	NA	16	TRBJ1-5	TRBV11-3	CASSYQGSFSNQPQHF	TGTGCCAGCAGCTACCAGGGGAGTTTCAGCAATCAGCCCCAGCATTTT
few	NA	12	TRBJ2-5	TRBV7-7	CASSLGEGTQYF	TGTGCTAGCAGCTTAGGCGAGGGGACCCAGTACTTC
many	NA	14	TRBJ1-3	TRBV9	CASSGQFSGNTIYF	TGTGCCAGCAGCGGACAATTCTCTGGAAACACCATATATTTT
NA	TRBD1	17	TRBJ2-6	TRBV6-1	CASSVDRGWSGANVLTF	TGTGCCAGCAGTGTTGACAGGGGGTGGTCGGGGGCCAACGTCCTGACTTTC
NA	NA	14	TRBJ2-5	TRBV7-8	CASSPIDPRETQYF	TGTGCCAGCAGCCCGATTGACCCGAGGGAGACCCAGTACTTC
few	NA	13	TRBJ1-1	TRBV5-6	CASSLRVIAEAFF	TGTGCCAGCAGCTTGCGGGTGATTGCTGAAGCTTTCTTT
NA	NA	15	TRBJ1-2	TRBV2	CASSAQGAGSYGYTF	TGTGCCAGCAGTGCCCAAGGGGCGGGATCGTATGGCTACACCTTC
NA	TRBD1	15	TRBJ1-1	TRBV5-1	CASSLEGQGSTEAFF	TGCGCCAGCAGCTTGGAGGGACAGGGCTCGACTGAAGCTTTCTTT
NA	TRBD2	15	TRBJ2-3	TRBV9	CASSTGLATTDTQYF	TGTGCCAGCAGCACGGGACTAGCGACTACAGATACGCAGTATTTT
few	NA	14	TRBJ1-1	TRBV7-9	CASSLGQVRTEAFF	TGTGCCAGCAGCTTAGGACAGGTCCGCACTGAAGCTTTCTTT
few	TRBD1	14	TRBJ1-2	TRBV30	CAWSDSRTGWGYTF	TGTGCCTGGAGCGACTCCCGGACAGGGTGGGGCTACACCTTC